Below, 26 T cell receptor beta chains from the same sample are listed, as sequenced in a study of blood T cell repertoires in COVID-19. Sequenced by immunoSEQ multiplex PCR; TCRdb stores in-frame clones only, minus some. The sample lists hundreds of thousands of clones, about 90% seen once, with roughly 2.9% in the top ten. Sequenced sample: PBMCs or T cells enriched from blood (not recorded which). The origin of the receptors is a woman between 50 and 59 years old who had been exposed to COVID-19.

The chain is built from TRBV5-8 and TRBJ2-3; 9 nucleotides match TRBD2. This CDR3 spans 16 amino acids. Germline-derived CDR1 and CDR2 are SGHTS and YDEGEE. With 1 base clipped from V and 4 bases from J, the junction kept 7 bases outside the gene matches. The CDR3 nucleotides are TGTGCCAGCAGCTTGTCTCGCGGGGGGGAGTCAGATACGCAGTATTTT. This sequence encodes CASSLSRGGESDTQYF.

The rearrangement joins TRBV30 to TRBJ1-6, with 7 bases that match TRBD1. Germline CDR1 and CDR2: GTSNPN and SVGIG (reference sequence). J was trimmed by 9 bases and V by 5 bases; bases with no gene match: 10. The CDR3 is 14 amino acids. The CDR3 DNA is TGTGCCTGGTGCACCGGGACAGAGACTTCACCCCTCCACTTT. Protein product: CAWCTGTETSPLHF.

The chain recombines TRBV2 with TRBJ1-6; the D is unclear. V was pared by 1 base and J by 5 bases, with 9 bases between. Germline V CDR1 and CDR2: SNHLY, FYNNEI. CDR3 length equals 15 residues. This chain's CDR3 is CASSEESPDNSPLHF. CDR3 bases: TGTGCCAGCAGTGAAGAAAGCCCCGATAATTCACCCCTCCACTTT.

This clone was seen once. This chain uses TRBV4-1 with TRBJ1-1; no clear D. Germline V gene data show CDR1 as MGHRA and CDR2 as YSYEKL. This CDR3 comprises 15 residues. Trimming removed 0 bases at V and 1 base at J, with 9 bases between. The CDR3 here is CASSQDTYSNTEAFF. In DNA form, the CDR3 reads TGCGCCAGCAGCCAAGATACGTACTCGAACACTGAAGCTTTCTTT.

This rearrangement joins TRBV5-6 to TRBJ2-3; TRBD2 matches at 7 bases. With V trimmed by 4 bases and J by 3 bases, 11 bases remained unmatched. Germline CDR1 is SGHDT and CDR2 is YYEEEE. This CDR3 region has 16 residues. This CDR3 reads CASSIMTSISTDTQYF. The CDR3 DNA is TGTGCCAGCAGCATAATGACTAGCATATCGACAGATACGCAGTATTTT.

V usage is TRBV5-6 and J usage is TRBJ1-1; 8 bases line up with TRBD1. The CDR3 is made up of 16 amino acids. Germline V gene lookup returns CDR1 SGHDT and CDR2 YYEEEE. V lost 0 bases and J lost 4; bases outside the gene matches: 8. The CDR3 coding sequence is TGTGCCAGCAGCTTGGACAGGGGGAGAAGAGGCACTGAAGCTTTCTTT. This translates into CASSLDRGRRGTEAFF.

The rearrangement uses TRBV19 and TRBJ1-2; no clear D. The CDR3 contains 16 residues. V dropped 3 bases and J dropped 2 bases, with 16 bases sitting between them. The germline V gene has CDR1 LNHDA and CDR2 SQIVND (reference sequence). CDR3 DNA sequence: TGTGCCAGTAGTATGACGCCCGAGCGCAGCAACTATGGCTACACCTTC. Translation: CASSMTPERSNYGYTF.

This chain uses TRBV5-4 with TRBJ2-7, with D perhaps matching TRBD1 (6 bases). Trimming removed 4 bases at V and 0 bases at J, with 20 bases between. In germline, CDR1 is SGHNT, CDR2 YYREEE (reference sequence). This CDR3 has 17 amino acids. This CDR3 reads CASSPSTRQASSYEQYF. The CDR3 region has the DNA TGTGCCAGCAGCCCCTCCACAAGACAGGCCAGCTCCTACGAGCAGTACTTC.

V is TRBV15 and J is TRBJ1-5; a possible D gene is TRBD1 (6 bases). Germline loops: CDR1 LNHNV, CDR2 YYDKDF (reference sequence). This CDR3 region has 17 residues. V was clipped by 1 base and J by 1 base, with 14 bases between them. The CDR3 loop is CATSRVSVRGSNQPQHF. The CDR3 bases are TGTGCCACCAGCAGAGTGAGTGTCAGGGGCAGCAATCAGCCCCAGCATTTT.

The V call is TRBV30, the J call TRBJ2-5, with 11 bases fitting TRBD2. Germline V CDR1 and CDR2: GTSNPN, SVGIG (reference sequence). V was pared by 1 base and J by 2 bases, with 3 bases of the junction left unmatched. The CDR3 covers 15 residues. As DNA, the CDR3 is TGTGCCTGGAGTGCACTAGCGGGGGTTCAAGAGACCCAGTACTTC. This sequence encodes CAWSALAGVQETQYF.

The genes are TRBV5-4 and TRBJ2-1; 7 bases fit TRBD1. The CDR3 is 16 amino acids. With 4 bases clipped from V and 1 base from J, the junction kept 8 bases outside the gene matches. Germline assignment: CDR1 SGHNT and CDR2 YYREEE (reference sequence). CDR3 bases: TGTGCCAGCAGCATGAGACAGGGAGCATCCTACAATGAGCAGTTCTTC. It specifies CASSMRQGASYNEQFF.

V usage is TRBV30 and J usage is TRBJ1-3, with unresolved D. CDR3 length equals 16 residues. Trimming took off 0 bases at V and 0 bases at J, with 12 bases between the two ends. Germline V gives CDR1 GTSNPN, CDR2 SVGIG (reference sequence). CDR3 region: CAWSVGQTSSGNTIYF. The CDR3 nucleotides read TGTGCCTGGAGTGTTGGGCAGACGAGCTCTGGAAACACCATATATTTT.

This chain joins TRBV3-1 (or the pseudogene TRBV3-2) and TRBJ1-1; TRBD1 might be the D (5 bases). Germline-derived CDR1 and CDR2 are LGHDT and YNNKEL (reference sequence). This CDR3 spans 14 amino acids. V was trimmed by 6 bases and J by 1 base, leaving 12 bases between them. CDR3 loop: CASRGGTGNTEAFF. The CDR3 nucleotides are TGTGCCAGCAGGGGAGGGACGGGGAACACTGAAGCTTTCTTT.

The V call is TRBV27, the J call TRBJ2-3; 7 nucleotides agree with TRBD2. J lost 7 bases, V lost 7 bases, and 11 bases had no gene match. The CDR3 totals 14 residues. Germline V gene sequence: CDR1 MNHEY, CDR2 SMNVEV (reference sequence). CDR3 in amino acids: CASKRDPQTNTQYF. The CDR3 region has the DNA TGTGCCAGCAAGCGGGACCCTCAAACAAATACGCAGTATTTT.

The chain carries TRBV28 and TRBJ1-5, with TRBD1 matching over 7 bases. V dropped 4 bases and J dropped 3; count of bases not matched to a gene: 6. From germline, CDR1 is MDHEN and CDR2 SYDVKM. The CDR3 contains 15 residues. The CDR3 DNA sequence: TGTGCCAGCAGTTCCCCGGGACAGCCCAATCAGCCCCAGCATTTT. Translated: CASSSPGQPNQPQHF.

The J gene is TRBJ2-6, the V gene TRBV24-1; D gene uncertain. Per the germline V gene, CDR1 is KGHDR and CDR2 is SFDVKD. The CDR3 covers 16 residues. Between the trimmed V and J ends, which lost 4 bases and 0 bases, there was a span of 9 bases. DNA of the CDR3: TGTGCCACCAGTGACTTTAGTTCCTCTGGGGCCAACGTCCTGACTTTC. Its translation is CATSDFSSSGANVLTF.

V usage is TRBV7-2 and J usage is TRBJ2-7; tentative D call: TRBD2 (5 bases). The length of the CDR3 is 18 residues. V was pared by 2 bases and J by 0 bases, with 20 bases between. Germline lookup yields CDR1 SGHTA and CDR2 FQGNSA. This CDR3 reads CASSLFGGAGFSSYEQYF. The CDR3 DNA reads TGTGCCAGCAGCTTATTTGGAGGAGCTGGGTTCAGCTCCTACGAGCAGTACTTC.

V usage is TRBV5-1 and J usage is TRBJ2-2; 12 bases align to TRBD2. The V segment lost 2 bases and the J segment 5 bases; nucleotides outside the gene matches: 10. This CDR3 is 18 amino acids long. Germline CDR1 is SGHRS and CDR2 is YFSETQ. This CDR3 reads CASSFVGFGLAGTGELFF. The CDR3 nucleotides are TGCGCCAGCAGCTTCGTTGGCTTTGGACTAGCGGGGACCGGGGAGCTGTTTTTT.

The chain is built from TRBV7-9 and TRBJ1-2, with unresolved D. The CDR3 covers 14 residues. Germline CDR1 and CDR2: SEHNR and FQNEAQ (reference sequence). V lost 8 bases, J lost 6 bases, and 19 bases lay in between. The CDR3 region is CASARAGSGNGYTF. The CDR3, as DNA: TGTGCCAGCGCACGAGCGGGGTCAGGCAATGGCTACACCTTC.

The CDR3 spells CAAEGQGIVYGYTF. The CDR3 DNA follows: TGTGCCGCCGAAGGGCAGGGGATAGTTTATGGCTACACCTTC. This chain uses TRBV30 with TRBJ1-2; possibly TRBD1 for D (6 bases). Germline-derived CDR1 and CDR2 are GTSNPN and SVGIG (reference sequence). V gave up 8 bases and J gave up 5 bases, with 21 bases separating them. The CDR3 totals 14 residues. The full variable domain, with the rest looked up from reference TRBV30 and TRBJ1-2, is SQTIHQWPATLVQPVGSPLSLECTVEGTSNPNLYWYRQAAGRGLQLLFYSVGIGQISSEVPQNLSASRPQDRQFILSSKKLLLSDSGFYLCAAEGQGIVYGYTFGSGTRLTVV.

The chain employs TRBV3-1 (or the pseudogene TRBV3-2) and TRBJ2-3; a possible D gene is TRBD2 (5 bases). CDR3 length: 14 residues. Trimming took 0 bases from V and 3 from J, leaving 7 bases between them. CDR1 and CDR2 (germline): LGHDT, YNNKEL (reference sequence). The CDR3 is CASSQDGGTDTQYF. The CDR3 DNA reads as TGTGCCAGCAGCCAAGATGGAGGTACAGATACGCAGTATTTT.

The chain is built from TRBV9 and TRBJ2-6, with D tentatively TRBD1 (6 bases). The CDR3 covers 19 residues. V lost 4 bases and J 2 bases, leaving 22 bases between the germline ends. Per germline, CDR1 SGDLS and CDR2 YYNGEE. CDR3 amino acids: CASSSNPRQGPPGANVLTF. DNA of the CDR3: TGTGCCAGCAGCTCAAACCCCCGGCAGGGGCCCCCTGGGGCCAACGTCCTGACTTTC.

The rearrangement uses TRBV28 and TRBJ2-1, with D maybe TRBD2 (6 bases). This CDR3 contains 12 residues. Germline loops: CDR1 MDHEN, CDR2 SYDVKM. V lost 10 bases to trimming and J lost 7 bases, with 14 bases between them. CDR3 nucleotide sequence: TGTGCCACCCGGGGGTTAGCTAATGAGCAGTTCTTC. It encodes CATRGLANEQFF.

The CDR3 region is CASSSRQGALGEKLFF. The CDR3 DNA reads TGTGCCAGCAGTTCCCGACAGGGGGCATTAGGTGAAAAACTGTTTTTT. The chain joins TRBV28 to TRBJ1-4; 10 bases align to TRBD1. V lost 4 bases, J lost 7 bases, and 9 bases stayed unmatched. CDR3 length equals 16 residues. Germline V gene data show CDR1 as MDHEN and CDR2 as SYDVKM.

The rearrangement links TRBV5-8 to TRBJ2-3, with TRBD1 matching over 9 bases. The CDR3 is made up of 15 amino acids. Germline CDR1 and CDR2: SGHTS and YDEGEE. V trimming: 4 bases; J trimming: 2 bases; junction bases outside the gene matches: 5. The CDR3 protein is CASSKGQGDTDTQYF. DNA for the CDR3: TGTGCCAGCAGCAAGGGACAGGGAGACACAGATACGCAGTATTTT.

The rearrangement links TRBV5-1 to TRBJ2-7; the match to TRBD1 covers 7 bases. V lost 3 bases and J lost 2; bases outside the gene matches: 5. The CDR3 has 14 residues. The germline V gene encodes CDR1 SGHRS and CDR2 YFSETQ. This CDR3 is CASSYGTDTYEQYF. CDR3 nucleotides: TGCGCCAGCAGCTACGGGACAGATACCTACGAGCAGTACTTC.